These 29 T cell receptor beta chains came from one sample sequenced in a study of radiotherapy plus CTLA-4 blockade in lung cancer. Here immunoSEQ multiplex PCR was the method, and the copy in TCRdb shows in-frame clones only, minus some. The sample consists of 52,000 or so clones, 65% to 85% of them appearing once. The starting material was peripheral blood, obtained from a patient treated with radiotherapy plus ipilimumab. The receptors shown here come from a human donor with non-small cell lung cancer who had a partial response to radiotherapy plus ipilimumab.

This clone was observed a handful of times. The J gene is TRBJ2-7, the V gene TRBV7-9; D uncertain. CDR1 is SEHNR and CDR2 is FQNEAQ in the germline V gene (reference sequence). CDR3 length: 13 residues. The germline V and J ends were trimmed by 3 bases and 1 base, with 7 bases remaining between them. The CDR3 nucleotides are TGTGCCAGCAGCTTTGCGCTTTCCTACGAGCAGTACTTC. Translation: CASSFALSYEQYF. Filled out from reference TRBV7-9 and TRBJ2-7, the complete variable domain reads DTGVSQNPRHKITKRGQNVTFRCDPISEHNRLYWYRQTLGQGPEFLTYFQNEAQLEKSRLLSDRFSAERPKGSFSTLEIQRTEQGDSAMYLCASSFALSYEQYFGPGTRLTVT.

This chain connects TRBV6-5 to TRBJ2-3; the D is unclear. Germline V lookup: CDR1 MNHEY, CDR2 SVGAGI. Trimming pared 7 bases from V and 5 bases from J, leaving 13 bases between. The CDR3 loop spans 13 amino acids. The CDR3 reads CASIPRVGDTQYF. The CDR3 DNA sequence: TGTGCCAGCATCCCCCGGGTTGGAGATACGCAGTATTTT.

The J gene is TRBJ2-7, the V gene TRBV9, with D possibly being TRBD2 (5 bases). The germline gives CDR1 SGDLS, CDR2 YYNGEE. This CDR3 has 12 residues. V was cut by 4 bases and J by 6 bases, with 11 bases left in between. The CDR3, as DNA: TGTGCCAGCAGCCCCTCGGGGATCGAGCAGTACTTC. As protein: CASSPSGIEQYF. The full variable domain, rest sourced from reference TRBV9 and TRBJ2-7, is DSGVTQTPKHLITATGQRVTLRCSPRSGDLSVYWYQQSLDQGLQFLIQYYNGEERAKGNILERFSAQQFPDLHSELNLSSLELGDSALYFCASSPSGIEQYFGPGTRLTVT.

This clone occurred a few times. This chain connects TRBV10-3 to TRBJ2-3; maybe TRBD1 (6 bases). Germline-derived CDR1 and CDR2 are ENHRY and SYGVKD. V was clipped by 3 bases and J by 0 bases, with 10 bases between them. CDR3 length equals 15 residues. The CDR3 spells CAISEGTPSTDTQYF. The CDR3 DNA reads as TGTGCCATCAGTGAAGGGACACCTAGCACAGATACGCAGTATTTT.

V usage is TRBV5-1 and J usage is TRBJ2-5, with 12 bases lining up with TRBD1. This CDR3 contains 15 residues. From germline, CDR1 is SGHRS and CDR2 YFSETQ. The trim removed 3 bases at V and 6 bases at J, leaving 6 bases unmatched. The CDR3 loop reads CASSSGTGGGKTQYF. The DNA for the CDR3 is TGCGCCAGCAGCTCAGGGACAGGGGGCGGGAAGACCCAGTACTTC.

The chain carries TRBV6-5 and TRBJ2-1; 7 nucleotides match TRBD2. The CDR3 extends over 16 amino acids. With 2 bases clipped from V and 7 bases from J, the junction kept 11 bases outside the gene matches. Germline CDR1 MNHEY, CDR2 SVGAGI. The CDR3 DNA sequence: TGTGCCAGCAGTTACGTGTTGGCGGGGGTCCCTAATGAGCAGTTCTTC. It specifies CASSYVLAGVPNEQFF.

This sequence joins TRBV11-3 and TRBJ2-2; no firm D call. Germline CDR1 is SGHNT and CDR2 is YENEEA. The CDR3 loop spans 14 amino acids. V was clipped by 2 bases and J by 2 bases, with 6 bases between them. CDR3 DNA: TGTGCCAGCAGCTTAAATTCAAACACCGGGGAGCTGTTTTTT. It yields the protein CASSLNSNTGELFF.

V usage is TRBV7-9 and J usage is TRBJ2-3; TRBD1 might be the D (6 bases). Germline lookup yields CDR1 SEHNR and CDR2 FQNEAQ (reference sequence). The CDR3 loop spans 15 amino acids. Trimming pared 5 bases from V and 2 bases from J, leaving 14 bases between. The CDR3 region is CASSPIQGDTDTQYF. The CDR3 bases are TGTGCCAGCAGCCCGATACAGGGTGACACAGATACGCAGTATTTT.

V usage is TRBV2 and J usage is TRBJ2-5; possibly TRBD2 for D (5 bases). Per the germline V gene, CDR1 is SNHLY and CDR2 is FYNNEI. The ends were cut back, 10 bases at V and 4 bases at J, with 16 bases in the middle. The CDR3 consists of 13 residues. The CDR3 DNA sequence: TGTGCCATCACTCTCGAGGGCGGAGAGACCCAGTACTTC. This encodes CAITLEGGETQYF.

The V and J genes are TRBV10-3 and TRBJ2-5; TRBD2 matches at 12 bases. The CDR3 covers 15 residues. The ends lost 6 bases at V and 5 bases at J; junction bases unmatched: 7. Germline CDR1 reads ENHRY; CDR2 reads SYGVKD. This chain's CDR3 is CAISPSGGAGETQYF. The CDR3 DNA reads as TGTGCCATCAGCCCTAGCGGGGGGGCCGGGGAGACCCAGTACTTC.

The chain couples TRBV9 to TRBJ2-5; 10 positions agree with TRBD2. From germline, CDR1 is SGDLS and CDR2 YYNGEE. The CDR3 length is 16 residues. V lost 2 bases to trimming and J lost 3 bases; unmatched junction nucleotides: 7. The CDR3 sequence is CASSVLQRGGKETQYF. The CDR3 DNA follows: TGTGCCAGCAGCGTTCTTCAGCGGGGGGGGAAAGAGACCCAGTACTTC.

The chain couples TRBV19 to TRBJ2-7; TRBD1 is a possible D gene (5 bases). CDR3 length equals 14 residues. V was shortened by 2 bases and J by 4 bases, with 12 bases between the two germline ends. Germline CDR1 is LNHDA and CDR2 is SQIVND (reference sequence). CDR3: CASSIIDRAYEQYF. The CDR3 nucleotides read TGTGCCAGTAGTATAATAGACAGAGCTTACGAGCAGTACTTC.

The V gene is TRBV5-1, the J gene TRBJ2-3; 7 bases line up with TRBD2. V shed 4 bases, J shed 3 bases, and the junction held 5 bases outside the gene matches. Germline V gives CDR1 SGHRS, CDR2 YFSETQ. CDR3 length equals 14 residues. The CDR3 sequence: CASSRGTKTDTQYF. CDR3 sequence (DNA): TGCGCCAGCAGCCGAGGGACTAAAACAGATACGCAGTATTTT. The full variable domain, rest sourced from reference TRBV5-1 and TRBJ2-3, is KAGVTQTPRYLIKTRGQQVTLSCSPISGHRSVSWYQQTPGQGLQFLFEYFSETQRNKGNFPGRFSGRQFSNSRSEMNVSTLELGDSALYLCASSRGTKTDTQYFGPGTRLTVL.

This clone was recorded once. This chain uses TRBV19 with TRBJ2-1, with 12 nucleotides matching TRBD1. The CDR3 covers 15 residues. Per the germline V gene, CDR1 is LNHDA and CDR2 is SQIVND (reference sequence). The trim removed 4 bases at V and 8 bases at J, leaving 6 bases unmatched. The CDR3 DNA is TGTGCCAGTAGTAGCCGGGACAGGGGGCTCGATGAGCAGTTCTTC. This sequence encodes CASSSRDRGLDEQFF.

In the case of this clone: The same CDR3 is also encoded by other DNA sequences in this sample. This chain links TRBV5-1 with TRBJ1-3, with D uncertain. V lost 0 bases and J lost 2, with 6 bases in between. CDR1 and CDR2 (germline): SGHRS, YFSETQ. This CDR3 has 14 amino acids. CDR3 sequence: CASSLGGTGNTIYF. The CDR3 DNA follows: TGCGCCAGCAGCTTGGGCGGGACTGGAAACACCATATATTTT.

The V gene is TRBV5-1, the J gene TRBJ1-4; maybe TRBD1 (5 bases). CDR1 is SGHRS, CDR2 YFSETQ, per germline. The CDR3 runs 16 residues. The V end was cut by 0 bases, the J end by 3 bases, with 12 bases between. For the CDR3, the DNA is TGCGCCAGCAGCTTGGACAGGCAAGATCCTAATGAAAAACTGTTTTTT. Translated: CASSLDRQDPNEKLFF.

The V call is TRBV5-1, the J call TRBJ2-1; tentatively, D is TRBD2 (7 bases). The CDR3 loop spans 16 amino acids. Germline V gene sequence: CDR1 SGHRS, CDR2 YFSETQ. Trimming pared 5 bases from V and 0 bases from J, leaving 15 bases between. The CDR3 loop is CASSSAGASSYNEQFF. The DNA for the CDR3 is TGCGCCAGCAGTTCCGCGGGGGCCAGCTCCTACAATGAGCAGTTCTTC.

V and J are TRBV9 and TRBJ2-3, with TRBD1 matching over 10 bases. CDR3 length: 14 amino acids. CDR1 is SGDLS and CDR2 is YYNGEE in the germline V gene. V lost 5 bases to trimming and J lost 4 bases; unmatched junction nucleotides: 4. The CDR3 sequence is CASSRQGAPDTQYF. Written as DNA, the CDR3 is TGTGCCAGCAGTCGACAGGGGGCTCCAGATACGCAGTATTTT. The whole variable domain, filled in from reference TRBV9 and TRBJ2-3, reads DSGVTQTPKHLITATGQRVTLRCSPRSGDLSVYWYQQSLDQGLQFLIQYYNGEERAKGNILERFSAQQFPDLHSELNLSSLELGDSALYFCASSRQGAPDTQYFGPGTRLTVL.

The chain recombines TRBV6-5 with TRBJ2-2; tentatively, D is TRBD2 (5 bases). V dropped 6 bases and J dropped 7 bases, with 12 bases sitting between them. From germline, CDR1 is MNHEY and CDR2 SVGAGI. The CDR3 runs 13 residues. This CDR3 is CASRLRRDGELFF. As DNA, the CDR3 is TGTGCCAGCAGATTGAGACGGGACGGGGAGCTGTTTTTT.

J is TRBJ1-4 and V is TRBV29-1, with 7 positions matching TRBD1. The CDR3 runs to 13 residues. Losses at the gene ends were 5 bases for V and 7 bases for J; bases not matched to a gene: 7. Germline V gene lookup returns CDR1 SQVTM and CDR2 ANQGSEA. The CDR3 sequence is CSVSGGRGEKLFF. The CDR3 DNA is TGCAGCGTTTCAGGGGGAAGGGGTGAAAAACTGTTTTTT.

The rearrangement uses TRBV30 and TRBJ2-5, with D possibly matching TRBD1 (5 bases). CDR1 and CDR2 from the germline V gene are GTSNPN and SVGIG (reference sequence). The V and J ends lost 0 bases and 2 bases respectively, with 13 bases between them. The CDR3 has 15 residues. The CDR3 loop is CAWSVASGLQETQYF. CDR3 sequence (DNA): TGTGCCTGGAGTGTAGCGTCAGGGCTGCAAGAGACCCAGTACTTC.

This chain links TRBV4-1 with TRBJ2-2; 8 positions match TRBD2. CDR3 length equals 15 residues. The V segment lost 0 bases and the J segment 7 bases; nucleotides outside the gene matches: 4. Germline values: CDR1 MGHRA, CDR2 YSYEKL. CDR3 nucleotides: TGCGCCAGCAGCCAAGAGTCTAGCGGGTTCGGGGAGCTGTTTTTT. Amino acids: CASSQESSGFGELFF.

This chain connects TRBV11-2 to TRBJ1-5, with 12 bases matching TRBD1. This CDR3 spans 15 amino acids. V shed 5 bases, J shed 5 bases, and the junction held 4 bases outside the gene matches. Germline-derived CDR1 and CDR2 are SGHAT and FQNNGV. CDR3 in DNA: TGTGCCAGCAGCGCTGGGACAGGGGGCTATCAGCCCCAGCATTTT. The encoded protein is CASSAGTGGYQPQHF.

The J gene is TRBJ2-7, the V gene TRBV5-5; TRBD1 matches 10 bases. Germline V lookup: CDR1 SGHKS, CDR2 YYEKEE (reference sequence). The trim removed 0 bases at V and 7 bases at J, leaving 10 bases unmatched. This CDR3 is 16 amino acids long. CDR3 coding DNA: TGTGCCAGCAGCTTGGCCGCGACAGGGGGCGCGGGTGAGCAGTACTTC. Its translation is CASSLAATGGAGEQYF.

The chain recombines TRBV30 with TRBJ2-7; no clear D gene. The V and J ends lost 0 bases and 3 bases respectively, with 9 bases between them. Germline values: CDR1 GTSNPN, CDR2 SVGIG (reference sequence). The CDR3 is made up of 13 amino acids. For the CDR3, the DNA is TGTGCCTGGAGTGTACGACAAAACTACGAGCAGTACTTC. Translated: CAWSVRQNYEQYF. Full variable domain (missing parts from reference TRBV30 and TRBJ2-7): SQTIHQWPATLVQPVGSPLSLECTVEGTSNPNLYWYRQAAGRGLQLLFYSVGIGQISSEVPQNLSASRPQDRQFILSSKKLLLSDSGFYLCAWSVRQNYEQYFGPGTRLTVT.

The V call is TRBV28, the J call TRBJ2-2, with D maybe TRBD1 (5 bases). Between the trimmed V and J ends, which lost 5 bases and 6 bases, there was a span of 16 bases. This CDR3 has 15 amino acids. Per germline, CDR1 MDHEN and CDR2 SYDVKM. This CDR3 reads CASSDRQRSSGELFF. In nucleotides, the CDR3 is TGTGCCAGCAGTGATAGACAGAGGTCCTCCGGGGAGCTGTTTTTT.

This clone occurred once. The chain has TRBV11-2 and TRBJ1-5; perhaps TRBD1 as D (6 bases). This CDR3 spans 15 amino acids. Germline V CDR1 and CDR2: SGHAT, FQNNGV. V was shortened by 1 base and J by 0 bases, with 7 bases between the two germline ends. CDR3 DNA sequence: TGTGCCAGCAGCTTAGGGACAGATAGCAATCAGCCCCAGCATTTT. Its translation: CASSLGTDSNQPQHF. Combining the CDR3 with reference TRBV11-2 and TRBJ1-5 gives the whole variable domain EAGVAQSPRYKIIEKRQSVAFWCNPISGHATLYWYQQILGQGPKLLIQFQNNGVVDDSQLPKDRFSAERLKGVDSTLKIQPAKLEDSAVYLCASSLGTDSNQPQHFGDGTRLSIL.

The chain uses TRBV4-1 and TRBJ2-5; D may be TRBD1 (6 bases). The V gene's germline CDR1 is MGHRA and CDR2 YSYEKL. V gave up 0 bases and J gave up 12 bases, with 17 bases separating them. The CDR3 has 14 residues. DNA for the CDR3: TGCGCCAGCAGCCAAGATTGGGACAAGGTTGGGGAGTACTTC. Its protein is CASSQDWDKVGEYF.

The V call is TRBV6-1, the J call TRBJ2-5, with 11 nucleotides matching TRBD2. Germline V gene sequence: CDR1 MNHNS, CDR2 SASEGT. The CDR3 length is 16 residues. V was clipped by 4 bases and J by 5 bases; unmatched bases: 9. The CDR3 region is CASSVSSGGAWETQYF. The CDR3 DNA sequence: TGTGCCAGCAGTGTCAGTAGCGGGGGGGCTTGGGAGACCCAGTACTTC.